Listed below are T cell receptor beta chains from one sample, sequenced in a study of shared clonotypes between healthy human individuals. Method: immunoSEQ multiplex PCR; TCRdb's copy keeps in-frame clones and lacks some. This sample has some 2,000,000 clones; 90% to 95% occur once, and the top ten carry 0.13%. The material sequenced was naive CD4+ T cells sorted from blood. The receptors here all came from a man younger than 30 in good health. Both conserved end residues are part of each CDR3. Each record gives: CDR3 length, V gene, J gene, CDR3 protein.

>15|TRBV10-2|TRBJ2-5
CASNPRDRGQETQYF
>12|TRBV30|TRBJ1-6
CAWSMKDSALHF
>11|TRBV30|TRBJ2-7
CAWRAWDEQYF
>16|TRBV4-2|TRBJ2-5
CASSQGGPVPGQTQYF
>15|TRBV7-9|TRBJ1-1
CASSLTEGVDTEAFF
>15|TRBV30|TRBJ2-5
CAGLFSGQGLETQYF
>16|TRBV9|TRBJ2-4
CASSIGLEGAKNIQYF
>16|TRBV6-5|TRBJ2-3
CASSSPSGTQRDTQYF
>16|TRBV4-1|TRBJ2-3
CASSAVGGPRTDTQYF
>14|TRBV30|TRBJ2-7
CAWSVLGGAAEQYF
>15|TRBV5-1|TRBJ2-7
CASSYSGGISYEQYF
>16|TRBV5-1|TRBJ1-1
CASSLAGEGRNTEAFF
>14|TRBV2|TRBJ1-6
CASSEQGRNSPLHF
>14|TRBV9|TRBJ1-2
CASSGQALGYGYTF
>16|TRBV30|TRBJ2-7
CAWTPQGQGVYYEQYF
>16|TRBV11-2|TRBJ2-5
CASSLGSGQGLETQYF
>13|TRBV6-1|TRBJ2-7
CASSDSTGLEQYF